This TCR beta chain was identified in a study of shared clonotypes between healthy human individuals. Method: immunoSEQ multiplex PCR; TCRdb's copy keeps in-frame clones and lacks some. Among approximately 1,000,000 clones listed, approximately 80% were seen once. The sequence was obtained from a man between 18 and 29 years old in good health. Some clones in this sample may be carry-over from other donors' samples. Sequenced input: memory CD4+ T cells from PBMCs. Subset reported: CD45RA-negative fraction.

CDR3 amino acids: CASSQGTSGTGEQYF. In nucleotides, the CDR3 is TGTGCCAGCAGCCAAGGGACTAGCGGGACAGGGGAGCAGTACTTC. The chain recombines TRBV4-2 with TRBJ2-7, with 12 bases that match TRBD2. V trimming: 1 base; J trimming: 7 bases; junction bases outside the gene matches: 5. The CDR3 totals 15 residues. Germline CDR1 and CDR2: LGHNA and YNFKEQ.